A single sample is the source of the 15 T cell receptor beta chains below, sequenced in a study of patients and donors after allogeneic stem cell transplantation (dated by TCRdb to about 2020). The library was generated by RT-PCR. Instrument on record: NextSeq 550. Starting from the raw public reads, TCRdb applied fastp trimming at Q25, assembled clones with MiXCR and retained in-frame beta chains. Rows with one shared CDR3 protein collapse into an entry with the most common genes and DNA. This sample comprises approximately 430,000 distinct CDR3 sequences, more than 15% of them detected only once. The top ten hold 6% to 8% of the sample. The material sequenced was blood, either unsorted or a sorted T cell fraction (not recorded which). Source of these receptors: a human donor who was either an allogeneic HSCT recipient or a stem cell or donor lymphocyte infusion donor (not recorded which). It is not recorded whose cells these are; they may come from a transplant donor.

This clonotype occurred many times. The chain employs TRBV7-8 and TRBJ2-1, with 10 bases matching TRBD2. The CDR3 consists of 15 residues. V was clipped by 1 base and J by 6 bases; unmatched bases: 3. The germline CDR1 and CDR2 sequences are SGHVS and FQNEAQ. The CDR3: CASSLGGLARNEQFF. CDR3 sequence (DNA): TGTGCCAGCAGCTTAGGGGGACTAGCGCGCAATGAGCAGTTCTTC.

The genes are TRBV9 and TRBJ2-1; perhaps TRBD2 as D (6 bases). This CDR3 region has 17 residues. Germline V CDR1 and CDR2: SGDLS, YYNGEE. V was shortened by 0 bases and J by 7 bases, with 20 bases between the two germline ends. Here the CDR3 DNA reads TGTGCCAGCAGCGTAGCTTTAAGGGCGGGGTCGAAGAATGAGCAGTTCTTC. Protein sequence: CASSVALRAGSKNEQFF.

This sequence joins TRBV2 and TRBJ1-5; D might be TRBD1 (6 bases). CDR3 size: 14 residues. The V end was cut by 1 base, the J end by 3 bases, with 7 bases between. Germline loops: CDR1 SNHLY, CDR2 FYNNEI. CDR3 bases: TGTGCCAGCAGTGAAGACAGGGTCAATCAGCCCCAGCATTTT. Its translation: CASSEDRVNQPQHF.

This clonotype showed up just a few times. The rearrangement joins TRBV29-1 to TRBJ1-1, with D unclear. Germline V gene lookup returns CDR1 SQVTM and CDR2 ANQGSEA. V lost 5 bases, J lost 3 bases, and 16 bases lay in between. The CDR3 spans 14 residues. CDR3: CSVRGRLGHTEAFF. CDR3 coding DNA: TGCAGCGTTAGAGGGCGGCTTGGGCACACTGAAGCTTTCTTT.

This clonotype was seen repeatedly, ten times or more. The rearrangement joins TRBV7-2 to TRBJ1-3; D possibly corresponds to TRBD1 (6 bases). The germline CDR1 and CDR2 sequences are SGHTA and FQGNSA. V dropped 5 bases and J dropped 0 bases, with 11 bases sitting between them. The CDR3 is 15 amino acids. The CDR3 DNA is TGTGCCAGCAGCCTCGGACAGAGCTCTGGAAACACCATATATTTT. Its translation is CASSLGQSSGNTIYF.

CDR3 loop: CASSGEQGSYNEQFF. For the CDR3, the DNA is TGTGCCAGCAGCGGGGAACAGGGGTCCTACAATGAGCAGTTCTTC. The chain has TRBV5-5 and TRBJ2-1; 7 bases agree with TRBD1. The CDR3 totals 15 residues. The germline V gene encodes CDR1 SGHKS and CDR2 YYEKEE (reference sequence). The trim removed 4 bases at V and 1 base at J, leaving 5 bases unmatched.

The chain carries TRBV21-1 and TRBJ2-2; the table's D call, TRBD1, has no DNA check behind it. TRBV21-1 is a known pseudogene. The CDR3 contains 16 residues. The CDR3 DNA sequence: TGTGCCAGCAGCAAAGCCGACAGGGATTTTGCCGGGGAGCTGTTTTTT. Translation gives CASSKADRDFAGELFF.

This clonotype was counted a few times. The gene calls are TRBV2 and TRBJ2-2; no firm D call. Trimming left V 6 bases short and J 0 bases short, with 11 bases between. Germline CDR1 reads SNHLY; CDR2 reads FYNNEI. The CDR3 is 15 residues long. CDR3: CASRTLDANTGELFF. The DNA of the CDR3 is TGTGCCAGCAGGACACTGGACGCGAACACCGGGGAGCTGTTTTTT.

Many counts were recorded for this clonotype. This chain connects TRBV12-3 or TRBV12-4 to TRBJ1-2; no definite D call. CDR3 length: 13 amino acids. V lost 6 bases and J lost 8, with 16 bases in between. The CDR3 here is CASSQTFSLGYTF. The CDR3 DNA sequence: TGTGCCAGCAGCCAAACGTTCTCTCTGGGCTACACCTTC.

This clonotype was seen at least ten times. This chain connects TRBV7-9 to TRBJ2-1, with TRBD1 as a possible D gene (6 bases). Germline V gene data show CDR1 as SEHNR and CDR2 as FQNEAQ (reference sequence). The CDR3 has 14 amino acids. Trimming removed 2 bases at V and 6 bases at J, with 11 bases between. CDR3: CASSLIVGGNEQFF. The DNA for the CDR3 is TGTGCCAGCAGCTTAATTGTAGGGGGCAATGAGCAGTTCTTC. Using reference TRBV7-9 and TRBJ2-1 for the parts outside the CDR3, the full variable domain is DTGVSQNPRHKITKRGQNVTFRCDPISEHNRLYWYRQTLGQGPEFLTYFQNEAQLEKSRLLSDRFSAERPKGSFSTLEIQRTEQGDSAMYLCASSLIVGGNEQFFGPGTRLTVL.

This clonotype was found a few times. In nucleotides, the CDR3 is TGTGCCAGCAGCCCGACTAGCGGGTGGCTCAATGAGCAGTTCTTC. It is translated as CASSPTSGWLNEQFF. The chain couples TRBV6-4 to TRBJ2-1; TRBD2 agrees at 10 bases. CDR1 MRHNA and CDR2 SNTAGT come from the germline V gene. The V segment lost 6 bases and the J segment 6 bases; nucleotides outside the gene matches: 8. The CDR3 loop spans 15 amino acids.

In nucleotides, the CDR3 is TGTGCCATCAGCAACAGGGGTTCCACAGATACGCAGTATTTT. This encodes CAISNRGSTDTQYF. The chain couples TRBV10-3 to TRBJ2-3; 7 nucleotides line up with TRBD1. The CDR3 is 14 residues long. Germline CDR1 reads ENHRY; CDR2 reads SYGVKD. Trimming removed 6 bases from V and 2 bases from J; junction bases left unmatched: 5.

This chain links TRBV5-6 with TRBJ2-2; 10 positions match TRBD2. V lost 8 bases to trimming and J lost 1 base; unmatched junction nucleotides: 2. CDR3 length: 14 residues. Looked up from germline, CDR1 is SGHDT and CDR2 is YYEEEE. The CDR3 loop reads CASWTSGNTGELFF. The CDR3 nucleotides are TGTGCCAGTTGGACTAGCGGGAACACCGGGGAGCTGTTTTTT.

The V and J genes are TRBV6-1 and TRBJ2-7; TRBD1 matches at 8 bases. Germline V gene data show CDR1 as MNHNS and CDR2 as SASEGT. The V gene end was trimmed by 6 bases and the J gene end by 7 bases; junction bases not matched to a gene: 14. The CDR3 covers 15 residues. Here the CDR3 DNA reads TGTGCCAGCAGCGTAGGGGGGACAGGCCGCCTGGAGCAGTACTTC. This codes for CASSVGGTGRLEQYF.

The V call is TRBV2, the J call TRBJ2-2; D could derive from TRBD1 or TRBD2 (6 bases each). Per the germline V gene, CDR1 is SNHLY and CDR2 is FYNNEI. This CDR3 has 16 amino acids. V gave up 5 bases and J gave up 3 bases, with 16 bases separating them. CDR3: CASSPYPGADTGELFF. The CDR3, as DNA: TGTGCCAGCAGTCCCTACCCGGGGGCTGACACCGGGGAGCTGTTTTTT.